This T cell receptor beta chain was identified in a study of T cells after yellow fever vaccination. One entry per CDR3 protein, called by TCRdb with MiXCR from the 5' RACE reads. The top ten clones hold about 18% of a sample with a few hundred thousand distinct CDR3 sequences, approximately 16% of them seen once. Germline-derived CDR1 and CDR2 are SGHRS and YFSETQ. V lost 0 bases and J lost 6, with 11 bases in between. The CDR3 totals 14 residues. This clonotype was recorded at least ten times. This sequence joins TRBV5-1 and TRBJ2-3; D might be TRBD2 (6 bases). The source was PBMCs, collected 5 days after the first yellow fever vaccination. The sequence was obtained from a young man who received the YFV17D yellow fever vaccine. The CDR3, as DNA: TGCGCCAGCAGCTTGGCTGCGAGCGGGGATACGCAGTATTTT. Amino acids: CASSLAASGDTQYF.